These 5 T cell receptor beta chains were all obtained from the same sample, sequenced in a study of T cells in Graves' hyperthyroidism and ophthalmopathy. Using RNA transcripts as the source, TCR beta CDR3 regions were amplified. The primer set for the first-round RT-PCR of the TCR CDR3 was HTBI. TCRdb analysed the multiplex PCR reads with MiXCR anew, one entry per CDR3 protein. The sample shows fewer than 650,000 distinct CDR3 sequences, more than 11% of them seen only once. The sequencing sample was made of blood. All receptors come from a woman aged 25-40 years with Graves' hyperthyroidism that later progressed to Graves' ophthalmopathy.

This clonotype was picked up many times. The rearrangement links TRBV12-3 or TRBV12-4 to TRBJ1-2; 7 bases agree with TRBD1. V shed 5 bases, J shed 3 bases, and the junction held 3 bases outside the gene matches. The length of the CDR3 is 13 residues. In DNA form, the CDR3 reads TGTGCCAGCAGTCGGGACAGCTACTATGGCTACACCTTC. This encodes CASSRDSYYGYTF.

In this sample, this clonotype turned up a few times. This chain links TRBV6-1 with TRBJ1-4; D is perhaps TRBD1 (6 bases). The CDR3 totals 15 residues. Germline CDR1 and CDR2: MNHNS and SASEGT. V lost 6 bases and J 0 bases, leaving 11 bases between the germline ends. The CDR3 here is CASSRDTPTNEKLFF. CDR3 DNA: TGTGCCAGCAGCCGGGACACACCAACTAATGAAAAACTGTTTTTT.

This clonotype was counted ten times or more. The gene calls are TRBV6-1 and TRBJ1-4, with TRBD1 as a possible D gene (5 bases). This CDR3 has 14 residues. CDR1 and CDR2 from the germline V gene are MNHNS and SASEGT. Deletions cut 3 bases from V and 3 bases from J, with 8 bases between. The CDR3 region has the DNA TGTGCCAGCAGTGACGGGACTCCTAATGAAAAACTGTTTTTT. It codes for CASSDGTPNEKLFF.

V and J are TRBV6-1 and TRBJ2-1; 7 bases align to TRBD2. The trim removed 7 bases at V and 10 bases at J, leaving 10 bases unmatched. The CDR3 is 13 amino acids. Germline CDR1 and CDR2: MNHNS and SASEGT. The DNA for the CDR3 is TGTGCCAGCACGGATAATGGGGGAGGGGAGCAGTTCTTC. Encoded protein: CASTDNGGGEQFF.

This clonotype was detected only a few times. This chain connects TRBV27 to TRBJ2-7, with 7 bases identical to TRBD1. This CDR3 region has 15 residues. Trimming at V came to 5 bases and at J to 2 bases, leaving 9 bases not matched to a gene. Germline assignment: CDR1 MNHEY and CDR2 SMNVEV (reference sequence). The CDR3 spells CASSPGTVFPYEQYF. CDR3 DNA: TGTGCCAGCAGTCCGGGGACAGTTTTTCCCTACGAGCAGTACTTC.